This TCR beta chain was sequenced for a study of T cell changes during pregnancy in multiple sclerosis. Profiling relied on immunoSEQ multiplex PCR, and the TCRdb table lists in-frame clones only, not all of them. Of 85,000 to 120,000 clones listed, roughly nine tenths were seen once; the top ten hold 1.5% to 2%. Germline V gene sequence: CDR1 ENHRY, CDR2 SYGVKD. Trimming cost V 9 bases and J 2 bases; bases outside gene matches: 9. The CDR3 totals 14 residues. This sequence joins TRBV10-3 and TRBJ1-2; 7 bases align to TRBD1. Specimen: peripheral blood, collected before pregnancy. This clonotype originated in a female donor with multiple sclerosis, enrolled in a pregnancy study. CDR3 sequence (DNA): TGTGCCATATCACCCGGGACAGCGAACTATGGCTACACCTTC. This codes for CAISPGTANYGYTF.